A selection of T cell receptor beta chains follows, all from one sample in a study of long-term antiretroviral therapy in people with HIV. The protocol was immunoSEQ multiplex PCR, while the TCRdb copy is restricted to in-frame clones and leaves out a portion. The data show approximately 24,000 clones, 84% seen once. The sample consisted of unsorted PBMCs, taken about 6.1 years after starting antiretroviral therapy. All receptors derive from a man aged 25 to 45 with HIV. The CDR3 runs from the conserved cysteine through the conserved F or W. The order of the fields is V gene, CDR3 protein.

>TRBV7-3
CASSAGGGYGYTF
>TRBV5-4
CASSAGLAESYEQYF
>TRBV6-6
CASSPGAVYGYTF
>TRBV7-9
CASSTGQAEPYEQYF
>TRBV4-3
CASSLRQHNEQFF
>TRBV7-3
CASSPLAGGGDEQFF
>TRBV7-9
CASSSPINPRYEQYF
>TRBV28
CASSLPQGNTGELFF
>TRBV19
CASSRTGAVGYEQYF
>TRBV7-9
CASTKESLDWGNTQYF
>TRBV19
CASSIIGVGRFSDEQFF
>TRBV7-9
CASSLHSAMDRGLEQYF
>TRBV20-1
CSADRAVTQYF
>TRBV4-3
CASSRRRATDTQYF
>TRBV2
CASSARNYGYTF
>TRBV7-2
CASSLGNGIGTQYF
>TRBV5-6
CASSLLPGQGANTGELFF
>TRBV6-1
CASSEVAGGAYNEQFF
>TRBV14
CASSQRETGGTDTQYF
>TRBV19
CASSTERTLDTEAFF
>TRBV28
CASSSYMGLFSSYEQYF
>TRBV28
CASRGTTGFPYEQYF
>TRBV6-5
CASIKRGRESGYTF
>TRBV6-5
CASRRGQVRETQYF
>TRBV5-1
CASNLGGAVDTQYF
>TRBV2
CASSERGQGVRDTQYF
>TRBV5-6
CASSLRPSSGEQFF
>TRBV6-4
CASSPAGGSYNEQFF
>TRBV11-2
CASSLEVGGAGGYTF
>TRBV28
CASRQGGRDTGELFF
>TRBV28
CASSPTGGRAEAFF
>TRBV7-9
CASSFDATGDYEQYF
>TRBV13
CASSPPAAGPYEQYF
>TRBV4-3
CASSQVPNEQYF